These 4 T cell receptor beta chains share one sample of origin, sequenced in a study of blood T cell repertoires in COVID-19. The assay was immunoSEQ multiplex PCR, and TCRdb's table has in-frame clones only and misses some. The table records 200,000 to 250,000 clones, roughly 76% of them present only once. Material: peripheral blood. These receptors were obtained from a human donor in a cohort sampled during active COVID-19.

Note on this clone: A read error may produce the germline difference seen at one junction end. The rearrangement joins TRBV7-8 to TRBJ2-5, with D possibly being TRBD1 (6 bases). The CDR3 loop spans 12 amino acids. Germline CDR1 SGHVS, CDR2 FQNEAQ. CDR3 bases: TGTGCCAGCAGCTTAGCGGGGTCTCAGGGGAACTTC. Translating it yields CASSLAGSQGNF.

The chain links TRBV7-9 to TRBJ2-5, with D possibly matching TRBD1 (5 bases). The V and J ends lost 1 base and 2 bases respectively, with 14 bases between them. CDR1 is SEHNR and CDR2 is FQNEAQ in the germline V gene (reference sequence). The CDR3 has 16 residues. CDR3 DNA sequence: TGTGCCAGCAGCTTAGAAGTTCGGACACCTCAAGAGACCCAGTACTTC. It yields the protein CASSLEVRTPQETQYF.

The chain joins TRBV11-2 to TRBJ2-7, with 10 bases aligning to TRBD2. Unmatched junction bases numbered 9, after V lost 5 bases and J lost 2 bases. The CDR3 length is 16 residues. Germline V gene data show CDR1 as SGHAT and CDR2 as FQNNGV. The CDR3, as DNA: TGTGCCAGCAGCAGCGGGGGGGCGGGAGCTCCCTACGAGCAGTACTTC. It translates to CASSSGGAGAPYEQYF.

Written as DNA, the CDR3 is TGTGCCAGCAGCGTACAGGGCTCCGACAATCAGCCCCAGCATTTT. This translates into CASSVQGSDNQPQHF. The chain couples TRBV7-2 to TRBJ1-5; D perhaps matches TRBD1 (6 bases). The CDR3 spans 15 residues. The V and J ends lost 5 bases and 3 bases respectively, with 14 bases between them. CDR1 and CDR2 (germline): SGHTA, FQGNSA.